The T cell receptor beta chain described here comes from a study of blood T cells in healthy people across ages. Study conclusions and caveats: It was found that TCR beta diversity correlated strongly with the percentage of naive T cells. Estimates based on one million T cells were treated as lower bounds. Long-lived and aged donors differed, with more naive CD4+ cells and higher diversity in the long-lived.

Germline values: CDR1 MNHEY, CDR2 SMNVEV (reference sequence). V shed 5 bases, J shed 9 bases, and the junction held 8 bases outside the gene matches. The CDR3 runs 15 residues. Of note for this clonotype: Its cognate antigen is unknown.

Per sample, no less than 6 micrograms of total RNA were extracted. Using a J-beta primer mix together with a sample-barcoded 5' primer, a second PCR was run for roughly 6 to 11 cycles. TCRdb re-called the 5' RACE reads with MiXCR, one entry per CDR3 protein. The sample yields approximately 800,000 distinct CDR3 sequences, roughly 53% seen once. Sample: blood. The source of this sequence is an elderly man in good health. The chain couples TRBV27 to TRBJ2-1; 12 bases are a match to TRBD1. The CDR3 DNA reads as TGTGCCAGCAGTCCCCCGGGACAGGGGGCCGGTGAGCAGTTCTTC. Translating it yields CASSPPGQGAGEQFF.